This paragraph reports one T cell receptor (beta chain). Antigen unknown. TCRdb keeps only in-frame clones here, not all; method: immunoSEQ multiplex PCR. This table holds over 130,000 clones, around 94% found once. This entry is derived from a study of T cell responses to AZD1222 COVID-19 vaccine. Notes on the study in general: Repertoires were sampled only after the peak T cell response.

After removal of 0 bases from V and 10 bases from J, the junction contained 7 bases not matched to a gene. The CDR3 is made up of 15 amino acids. Germline V lookup: CDR1 SGHRS, CDR2 YFSETQ. The sample was peripheral blood, taken on day 0 of AZD1222 vaccination. The gene calls are TRBV5-1 and TRBJ1-6, with 7 bases matching TRBD1. The clonotype comes from an adult in good health. The CDR3 region is CASSLELAGGSPLHF. The CDR3 DNA reads as TGCGCCAGCAGCTTGGAGTTGGCAGGGGGGTCACCCCTCCACTTT.